This is a list of T cell receptor beta chains from one sample in a study of shared clonotypes between healthy human individuals. The protocol was immunoSEQ multiplex PCR, while the TCRdb copy is restricted to in-frame clones and leaves out a portion. Among about 550,000 clones listed, over 95% were seen once. Sequencing input: naive CD8+ T cells sorted from blood. The receptor source for this set is a woman in her 30s in good health. Each CDR3 is given with its conserved first and last residue. Each record gives: J gene, D gene, V gene, clone size, CDR3 protein, CDR3 DNA. The D gene is left open where the match is weak. Clone size, where shown, is once, few, many, or a class for clones that have expanded.

>TRBJ2-7|.|TRBV27|.
CAVGGRPPYEQYF
TGTGCCGTTGGGGGGAGGCCGCCCTACGAGCAGTACTTC
>TRBJ2-6|.|TRBV5-1|.
CASCPSRVLSGANVLTF
TGCGCCAGCTGTCCCTCCAGGGTTCTTTCTGGGGCCAACGTCCTGACTTTC
>TRBJ2-7|TRBD2|TRBV10-2|.
CASSTSASSYEQYF
TGCGCCAGCAGCACTAGCGCAAGCTCCTACGAGCAGTACTTC
>TRBJ2-4|.|TRBV14|.
CASSPPPDIQYF
TGTGCCAGCAGCCCACCCCCGGACATTCAGTACTTC
>TRBJ2-1|TRBD1|TRBV27|.
CASSARQGGQFF
TGTGCCAGCAGTGCGCGACAGGGGGGGCAGTTCTTC
>TRBJ1-1|TRBD1|TRBV29-1|.
CSTGQGVNTEAFF
TGCAGCACGGGACAGGGAGTGAACACTGAAGCTTTCTTT
>TRBJ2-1|.|TRBV13|once
CASSFSKGSYNEQFF
TGTGCCAGCAGCTTCAGCAAGGGCTCCTACAATGAGCAGTTCTTC
>TRBJ2-1|.|TRBV6-1|.
CASSEDPTRDNEQFF
TGTGCCAGCAGTGAAGACCCAACTAGGGACAATGAGCAGTTCTTC
>TRBJ1-1|.|TRBV9|.
CASSASGNTEAFF
TGTGCCAGCAGCGCCTCAGGGAACACTGAAGCTTTCTTT
>TRBJ2-2|.|TRBV6-6|once
CASSSAGIWAGELFF
TGTGCCAGCAGTTCGGCGGGGATATGGGCCGGGGAGCTGTTTTTT
>TRBJ2-2|TRBD2|TRBV18|.
CASSPATGTRNTGELFF
TGTGCCAGCTCTCCAGCGACCGGGACTAGAAACACCGGGGAGCTGTTTTTT
>TRBJ2-6|.|TRBV5-6|.
CASSLMEGDTGANVLIF
TGTGCCAGCAGCTTGATGGAGGGGGACACTGGGGCCAACGTCCTGATTTTC
>TRBJ2-7|.|TRBV19|.
CASSVADSSSYEQYF
TGTGCCAGTAGTGTCGCCGACAGTAGCTCCTACGAGCAGTACTTC
>TRBJ1-2|TRBD1|TRBV28|.
CASSSHLDRGVRDGYTF
TGTGCCAGCAGTTCACACCTGGACAGGGGAGTTAGGGATGGCTACACCTTC
>TRBJ2-7|TRBD2|TRBV27|once
CASTRTSGSYEQYF
TGTGCCAGCACCCGGACTAGCGGGAGTTACGAGCAGTACTTC
>TRBJ2-1|TRBD2|TRBV11-2|once
CASSLDEREEFF
TGTGCCAGCAGCTTAGACGAGCGGGAGGAGTTCTTC
>TRBJ2-7|.|TRBV29-1|.
CSVATSYEQYF
TGCAGCGTCGCTACTTCCTACGAGCAGTACTTC
>TRBJ2-3|.|TRBV15|.
CATSREGRWDTQYF
TGTGCCACCAGCAGAGAAGGTCGGTGGGATACGCAGTATTTT
>TRBJ2-3|TRBD1|TRBV6-6|.
CASKTGQGATDTQYF
TGTGCCAGCAAGACAGGACAGGGGGCTACAGATACGCAGTATTTT
>TRBJ2-5|TRBD2|TRBV4-2|.
CASSQLGLSRTQYF
TGTGCCAGCAGCCAATTGGGACTATCCCGGACCCAGTACTTC
>TRBJ2-1|TRBD2|TRBV7-9|.
CASSPEGLAGYLSNNEQFF
TGTGCCAGCAGCCCAGAGGGGCTAGCGGGGTACTTGTCTAACAATGAGCAGTTCTTC
>TRBJ2-7|TRBD2|TRBV29-1|.
CSVEGLAGLSYEQYF
TGCAGCGTTGAAGGCCTAGCGGGTCTCTCCTACGAGCAGTACTTC
>TRBJ2-3|.|TRBV6-4|.
CASTLWYSTDTQYF
TGTGCCAGCACCCTTTGGTATAGCACAGATACGCAGTATTTT
>TRBJ2-2|.|TRBV6-1|once
CAGERKENTGELFF
TGTGCCGGGGAGAGGAAGGAGAACACCGGGGAGCTGTTTTTT
>TRBJ2-3|TRBD2|TRBV5-1|.
CASGTGLATTDTQYF
TGCGCCAGCGGAACGGGACTAGCGACCACAGATACGCAGTATTTT
>TRBJ2-1|.|TRBV18|.
CASSPHDEQFF
TGTGCCAGCTCACCCCACGATGAGCAGTTCTTC
>TRBJ2-2|.|TRBV11-3|once
CASSPFPSARNTGELFF
TGTGCCAGCAGCCCGTTCCCTAGCGCGAGAAACACCGGGGAGCTGTTTTTT
>TRBJ2-7|.|TRBV28|.
CASSLDGGTLYEQYF
TGTGCCAGCAGCCTGGACGGCGGGACACTCTACGAGCAGTACTTC
>TRBJ2-5|.|TRBV29-1|.
CSAISGETQYF
TGCAGCGCCATATCGGGGGAGACCCAGTACTTC
>TRBJ2-1|.|TRBV27|.
CASSLVTGNEQFF
TGTGCCAGCAGTTTAGTGACAGGCAATGAGCAGTTCTTC
>TRBJ1-4|.|TRBV19|.
CASTAEQGSTNEKLFF
TGTGCCAGTACCGCCGAACAGGGTTCAACTAATGAAAAACTGTTTTTT
>TRBJ2-7|.|TRBV6-1|.
CASSEALDVTYEQYF
TGTGCCAGCAGTGAAGCGCTTGATGTTACCTACGAGCAGTACTTC
>TRBJ1-1|TRBD1|TRBV7-6|.
CASSLGTGPPEAFF
TGTGCCAGCAGCTTGGGGACAGGGCCCCCTGAAGCTTTCTTT
>TRBJ2-2|.|TRBV5-6|.
CASSLEGELFF
TGTGCCAGCAGCTTGGAAGGGGAGCTGTTTTTT
>TRBJ2-7|TRBD2|TRBV6-6|.
CASSFTSGKERYF
TGTGCCAGCAGTTTTACTAGCGGGAAGGAGAGGTACTTC
>TRBJ2-7|.|TRBV14|once
CASSQRRTSYSYEQYF
TGTGCCAGCAGCCAGAGGCGGACAAGTTATTCCTACGAGCAGTACTTC
>TRBJ2-7|TRBD2|TRBV11-2|.
CASSLEVAGGEQYF
TGTGCCAGCAGCTTAGAGGTAGCGGGGGGAGAGCAGTACTTC